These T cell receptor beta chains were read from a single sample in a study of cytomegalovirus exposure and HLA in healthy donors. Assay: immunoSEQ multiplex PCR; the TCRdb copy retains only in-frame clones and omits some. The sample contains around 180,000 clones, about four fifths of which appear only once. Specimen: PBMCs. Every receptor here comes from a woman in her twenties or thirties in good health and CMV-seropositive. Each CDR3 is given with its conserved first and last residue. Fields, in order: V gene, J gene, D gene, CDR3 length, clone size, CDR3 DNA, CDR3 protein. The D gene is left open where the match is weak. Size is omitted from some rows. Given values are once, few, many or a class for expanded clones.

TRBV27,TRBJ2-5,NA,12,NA,TGTGCAGATTTGGCCGACCAAGAGACCCAGTACTTC,CADLADQETQYF
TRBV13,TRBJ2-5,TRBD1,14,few,TGTGCCAGCAGCTCCCAGGGGGCGCGGGAGACCCAGTACTTC,CASSSQGARETQYF
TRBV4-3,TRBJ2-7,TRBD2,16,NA,TGCGCCAGCAGCCAAGACTATCCGGGGGGGCCGTACGAGCAGTACTTC,CASSQDYPGGPYEQYF
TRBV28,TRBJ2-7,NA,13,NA,TGTGCCAGCAGAGTTGACAGATCCTACGAGCAGTACTTC,CASRVDRSYEQYF
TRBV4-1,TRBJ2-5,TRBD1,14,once,TGCGCCAGCAGCCCGACAGGGAACCAAGAGACCCAGTACTTC,CASSPTGNQETQYF
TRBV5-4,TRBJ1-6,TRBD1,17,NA,TGTGCCAGCAGCTCCAGGGACAGACTGAGTTATAATTCACCCCTCCACTTT,CASSSRDRLSYNSPLHF
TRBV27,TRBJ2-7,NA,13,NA,TGTGCCAGCAGTTACAGGGCTACATACGAGCAGTACTTC,CASSYRATYEQYF
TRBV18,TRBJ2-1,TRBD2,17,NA,TGTGCCAGCCGTCACCCGCCCCTAGCGGGAGTTATAAATGAGCAGTTCTTC,CASRHPPLAGVINEQFF
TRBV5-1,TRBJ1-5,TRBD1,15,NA,TGCGCCAGCAGCTGGGAGACAGGGGGGAATCAGCCCCAGCATTTT,CASSWETGGNQPQHF
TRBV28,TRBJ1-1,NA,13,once,TGTGCCGGACGACAGCTCATGAACACTGAAGCTTTCTTT,CAGRQLMNTEAFF
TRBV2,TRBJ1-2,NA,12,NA,TGTGCCAGCAGTGATACAGAATATGGCTACACCTTC,CASSDTEYGYTF
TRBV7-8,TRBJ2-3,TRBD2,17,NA,TGTGCCAGCAGCTTAGGGAGGACTAGTCGTTACACAGATACGCAGTATTTT,CASSLGRTSRYTDTQYF
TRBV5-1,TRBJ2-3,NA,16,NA,TGCGCCAGCAGCTTGACACTGGGCCTAAGCACAGATACGCAGTATTTT,CASSLTLGLSTDTQYF
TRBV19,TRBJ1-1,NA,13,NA,TGTGCCAGTAGTATAGCTTTGAGGACTGAAGCTTTCTTT,CASSIALRTEAFF
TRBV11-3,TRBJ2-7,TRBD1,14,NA,TGTGCCAGCAGCTTACGGGACAGGGGTTCCGAGCAGTACTTC,CASSLRDRGSEQYF
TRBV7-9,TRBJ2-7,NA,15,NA,TGTGCCAGCAGCTCCTATCTAGGGGATAGCTACGAGCAGTACTTC,CASSSYLGDSYEQYF
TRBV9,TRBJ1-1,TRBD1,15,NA,TGTGCCAGCTCGGACAGGGGGAATGCTAACACTGAAGCTTTCTTT,CASSDRGNANTEAFF
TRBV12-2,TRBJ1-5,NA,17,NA,TGTGCAAGTCGCCAAATCCCTGATGGCAGGAACTTTCAGCCCCAGCATTTT,CASRQIPDGRNFQPQHF
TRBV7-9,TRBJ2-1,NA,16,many,TGTGCCAGCAGCTTAGTTGCTGGGGGCCTCTACAATGAGCAGTTCTTC,CASSLVAGGLYNEQFF
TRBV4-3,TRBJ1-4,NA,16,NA,TGCGCCAGCAGCCAAGATCTTGGGGAGGGCGGTGAAAAACTGTTTTTT,CASSQDLGEGGEKLFF
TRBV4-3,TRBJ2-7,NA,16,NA,TGCGCCAGCAGCCAAGATCTAATTAAGGGAGCCCACGAGCAGTACTTC,CASSQDLIKGAHEQYF
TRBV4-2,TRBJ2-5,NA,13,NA,TGTGCCAGCAGCCAAGATCAAGAACAGAAGCAGTACTTC,CASSQDQEQKQYF
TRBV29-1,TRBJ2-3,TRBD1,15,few,TGCAGCGTTGAGAGGACAGGGGAAGGGACAGATACGCAGTATTTT,CSVERTGEGTDTQYF
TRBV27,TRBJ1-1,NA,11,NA,TGTGCCAGCAGTTTTTCGGGTTCAGCTTTCTTT,CASSFSGSAFF
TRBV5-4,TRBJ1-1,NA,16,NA,TGTGCCAGCAGCTTGGAGCGGGGACGTACCAACACTGAAGCTTTCTTT,CASSLERGRTNTEAFF
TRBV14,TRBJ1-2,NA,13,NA,TGTGCCAGCAGCCAAGTACAGTTGAATGGCTACACCTTC,CASSQVQLNGYTF
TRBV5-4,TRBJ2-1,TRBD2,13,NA,TGTGCCAGCATGAGCGGGAGGGCCGGCGAGCAGTTCTTC,CASMSGRAGEQFF
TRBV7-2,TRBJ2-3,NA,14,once,TGTGCCAGCAGCCACCCAGGCCCCACAGATACGCAGTATTTT,CASSHPGPTDTQYF
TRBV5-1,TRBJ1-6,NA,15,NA,TGCGCCAGCAGCTTGGAGAGCTCCTATAATTCACCCCTCCACTTT,CASSLESSYNSPLHF
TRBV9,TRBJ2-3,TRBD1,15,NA,TGTGCCAGCAGCCTCGGACAGGGGAGCACAGATACGCAGTATTTT,CASSLGQGSTDTQYF
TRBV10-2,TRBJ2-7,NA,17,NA,TGCGCCAGCAGTGAGTCGATGTCCCCCTTAGCAGCCTACGAGCAGTACTTC,CASSESMSPLAAYEQYF
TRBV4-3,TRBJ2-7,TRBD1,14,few,TGCGCCAGCAGCCAAGATCTCGAGGGACAGGAGTCATACTTC,CASSQDLEGQESYF
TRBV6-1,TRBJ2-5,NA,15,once,TGTGCCAGCAGTGAAGCAGGACACCGGTGGGAGACCCAGTACTTC,CASSEAGHRWETQYF
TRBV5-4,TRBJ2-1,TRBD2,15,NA,TGTGCCAGCAGCTTGTCGGGGGGCTCCTACAATGAGCAGTTCTTC,CASSLSGGSYNEQFF
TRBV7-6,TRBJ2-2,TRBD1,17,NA,TGTGCCAGCAGCTTCCTTAGTACAGGGGAAATTACCGGGGAGCTGTTTTTT,CASSFLSTGEITGELFF